The source of this T cell receptor (beta chain) is a study of blood T cell repertoires in COVID-19. At the level of the study: The United States, Italy and Spain were the sources of the acute and convalescent COVID-19 samples.

Losses at the gene ends were 8 bases for V and 3 bases for J; bases not matched to a gene: 4. This CDR3 has 13 residues. Germline V gene data show CDR1 as MGHDK and CDR2 as SYGVNS. The assay was immunoSEQ multiplex PCR, and TCRdb's table has in-frame clones only and misses some. The table lists over 250,000 clones, 70% to 90% of them singletons. The clonotype comes from a woman aged 25 to 39 who had recovered from COVID-19. Sequencing used PBMCs or T cells enriched from blood (not recorded which). J is TRBJ2-5 and V is TRBV25-1, with TRBD1 matching 9 bases. The CDR3 sequence is CASAGTGKETQYF. CDR3 in DNA: TGTGCCAGCGCGGGGACAGGGAAAGAGACCCAGTACTTC.